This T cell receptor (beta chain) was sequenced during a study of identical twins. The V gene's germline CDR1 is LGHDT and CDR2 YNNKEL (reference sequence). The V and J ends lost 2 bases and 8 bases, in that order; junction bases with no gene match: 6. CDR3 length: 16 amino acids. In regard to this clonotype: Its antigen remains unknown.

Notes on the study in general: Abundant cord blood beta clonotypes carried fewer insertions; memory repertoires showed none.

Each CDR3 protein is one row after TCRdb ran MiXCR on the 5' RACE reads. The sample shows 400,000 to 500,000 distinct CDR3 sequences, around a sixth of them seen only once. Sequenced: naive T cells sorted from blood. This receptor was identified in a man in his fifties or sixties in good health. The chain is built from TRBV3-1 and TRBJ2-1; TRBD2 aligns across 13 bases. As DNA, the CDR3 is TGTGCCAGCAGCCAAAGACTAGCGGGAGGTTCATATGAGCAGTTCTTC. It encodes CASSQRLAGGSYEQFF.